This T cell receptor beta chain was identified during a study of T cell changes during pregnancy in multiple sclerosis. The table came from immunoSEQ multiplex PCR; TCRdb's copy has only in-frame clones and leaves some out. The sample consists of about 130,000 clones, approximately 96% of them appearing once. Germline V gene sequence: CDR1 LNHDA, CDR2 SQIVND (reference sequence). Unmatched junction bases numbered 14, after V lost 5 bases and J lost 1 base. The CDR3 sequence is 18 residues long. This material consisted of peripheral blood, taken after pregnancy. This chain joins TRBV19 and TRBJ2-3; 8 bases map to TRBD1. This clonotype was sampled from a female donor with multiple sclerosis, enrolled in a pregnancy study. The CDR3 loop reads CASSPRDRSLRGTDTQYF. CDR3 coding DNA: TGTGCCAGTAGTCCCCGGGACAGGAGCTTAAGGGGCACAGATACGCAGTATTTT.